This T cell receptor beta chain came from a study of T cell responses to AZD1222 COVID-19 vaccine. General observations from the study: Sampling captured repertoires only after the peak T cell response. Nearly half of the spike-specific TCRs reportedly recognize variant regions that carry no mutations.

Worth noting for this clone: Its matching antigen is unknown.

Sequenced by immunoSEQ multiplex PCR; TCRdb stores in-frame clones only, minus some. The profile shows 84,000 or so clones, approximately 90% of them singletons. Per the germline V gene, CDR1 is SGHDT and CDR2 is YYEEEE. The CDR3 has 14 residues. V lost 1 base and J lost 4, with 11 bases in between. This chain joins TRBV5-6 and TRBJ1-1; D is perhaps TRBD1 (6 bases). This TCR derives from an adult in good health. The sequencing here drew on peripheral blood, taken on day 0 of AZD1222 vaccination. The CDR3 DNA is TGTGCCAGCAGCTTGTCAGGGGAGGGCACTGAAGCTTTCTTT. It codes for CASSLSGEGTEAFF.